These 30 T cell receptor beta chains were all obtained from the same sample, sequenced in a study of blood T cell repertoires in COVID-19. Profiled with immunoSEQ multiplex PCR; TCRdb holds only in-frame clones, not every one. The table includes 200,000 or so clones, around 77% detected once. Sequencing used peripheral blood. The origin of the receptors is a man in his sixties with active or convalescent COVID-19.

The chain links TRBV28 to TRBJ1-1; 8 nucleotides line up with TRBD1. This CDR3 contains 14 residues. V lost 6 bases, J lost 7 bases, and 10 bases stayed unmatched. Germline CDR1 and CDR2: MDHEN and SYDVKM. DNA of the CDR3: TGTGCCAGCAGAGAACAGGGGGAAAGGGGTGAAGCTTTCTTT. Translation: CASREQGERGEAFF.

This clone was detected a few times. V gene TRBV6-5 combines with J gene TRBJ2-7; D is perhaps TRBD2 (5 bases). V was trimmed by 6 bases and J by 4 bases, leaving 16 bases between them. CDR1 and CDR2 (germline): MNHEY, SVGAGI. The CDR3 is 14 amino acids. DNA of the CDR3: TGTGCCAGCAGCCCGGACTTGAGTCGATACGAGCAGTACTTC. Protein sequence: CASSPDLSRYEQYF.

This chain uses TRBV4-2 with TRBJ2-3; D perhaps matches TRBD1 (5 bases). This CDR3 is 16 amino acids long. Germline V CDR1 and CDR2: LGHNA, YNFKEQ. The DNA for the CDR3 is TGTGCGACAGACCGGAAAGACCGAAACACGGTTAATACGCAGTATTTT. Its protein product is CATDRKDRNTVNTQYF.

This CDR3 is CASSFSGRGTEAFF. DNA of the CDR3: TGTGCCAGCAGTTTTTCTGGGAGGGGCACTGAAGCTTTCTTT. The chain uses TRBV28 and TRBJ1-1; D is perhaps TRBD1 (5 bases). The CDR3 has 14 amino acids. CDR1 is MDHEN, CDR2 SYDVKM, per germline. V was cut by 3 bases and J by 4 bases, with 12 bases left in between.

The chain carries TRBV28 and TRBJ1-5; D gene unclear. The germline V and J ends were trimmed by 7 bases and 3 bases, with 19 bases remaining between them. This CDR3 has 16 residues. Germline CDR1 and CDR2: MDHEN and SYDVKM. CDR3 loop: CASTPRSSHNNQPQHF. CDR3 DNA sequence: TGTGCCAGCACCCCTAGGAGCAGCCACAACAATCAGCCCCAGCATTTT.

The rearrangement joins TRBV24-1 to TRBJ2-3; weak D call: TRBD2 (6 bases). CDR1 and CDR2 (germline): KGHDR, SFDVKD. This CDR3 has 12 amino acids. V lost 9 bases and J lost 3, with 9 bases in between. Written as DNA, the CDR3 is TGTGCCACCCGGGGAGGAACAGATACGCAGTATTTT. Its translation: CATRGGTDTQYF.

This chain links TRBV2 with TRBJ1-4, with D tentatively TRBD1 (5 bases). The CDR3 has 15 amino acids. Trimming shortened V by 3 bases and J by 2 bases, and 10 bases separated the two germline ends. Germline-derived CDR1 and CDR2 are SNHLY and FYNNEI. The DNA of the CDR3 is TGTGCCAGCAGTGATATAGGGGTGACTAATGAAAAACTGTTTTTT. It yields the protein CASSDIGVTNEKLFF.

Here the CDR3 reads CASSLGQWYEQYF. CDR3 sequence (DNA): TGTGCCAGTAGTTTGGGACAGTGGTACGAGCAGTACTTC. The rearrangement joins TRBV19 to TRBJ2-7; 7 nucleotides align to TRBD1. Trimming took 5 bases from V and 4 from J; bases not matched to a gene: 5. The CDR3 is 13 residues long. Germline V gene sequence: CDR1 LNHDA, CDR2 SQIVND (reference sequence).

The chain joins TRBV11-2 to TRBJ1-2, with D tentatively TRBD1 (5 bases). CDR3 length: 14 residues. Trimming cost V 2 bases and J 8 bases, with 15 bases left between them. From germline, CDR1 is SGHAT and CDR2 FQNNGV. CDR3 amino acids: CASSLNRFGWGYTF. CDR3 bases: TGTGCCAGCAGCTTAAACAGGTTTGGATGGGGCTACACCTTC.

The CDR3 protein is CASSGLAGPPYEQYF. The CDR3 DNA follows: TGTGCCAGCAGCGGACTAGCGGGGCCCCCCTACGAGCAGTACTTC. The chain has TRBV5-5 and TRBJ2-7; 12 positions match TRBD2. There are 15 residues in the CDR3. The ends lost 4 bases at V and 2 bases at J; junction bases unmatched: 4. Germline V gene sequence: CDR1 SGHKS, CDR2 YYEKEE (reference sequence). The full variable domain, in which reference TRBV5-5 and TRBJ2-7 provide the parts outside the CDR3, is DAGVTQSPTHLIKTRGQQVTLRCSPISGHKSVSWYQQVLGQGPQFIFQYYEKEERGRGNFPDRFSARQFPNYSSELNVNALLLGDSALYLCASSGLAGPPYEQYFGPGTRLTVT.

This clone was detected only once. This chain connects TRBV24-1 to TRBJ2-1, with 7 bases matching TRBD2. Per the germline V gene, CDR1 is KGHDR and CDR2 is SFDVKD. CDR3 length: 19 amino acids. Losses at the gene ends were 0 bases for V and 0 bases for J; bases not matched to a gene: 10. The CDR3 is CATSDLGSAGEASYNEQFF. CDR3 nucleotide sequence: TGTGCCACCAGTGATTTGGGTTCCGCGGGAGAGGCCTCCTACAATGAGCAGTTCTTC.

The chain combines TRBV9 with TRBJ2-7; TRBD1 matches at 9 bases. Trimming at V came to 4 bases and at J to 4 bases, leaving 9 bases not matched to a gene. This CDR3 has 15 residues. Looked up from germline, CDR1 is SGDLS and CDR2 is YYNGEE. Written as DNA, the CDR3 is TGTGCCAGCAGCCTGGGACAGGGCGCCATGTACGAGCAGTACTTC. It is translated as CASSLGQGAMYEQYF. Drawing the rest from reference TRBV9 and TRBJ2-7, the complete variable domain is DSGVTQTPKHLITATGQRVTLRCSPRSGDLSVYWYQQSLDQGLQFLIQYYNGEERAKGNILERFSAQQFPDLHSELNLSSLELGDSALYFCASSLGQGAMYEQYFGPGTRLTVT.

This clone has only a few counts. This chain joins TRBV7-9 and TRBJ1-4; D is possibly TRBD1 (6 bases). Germline CDR1 reads SEHNR; CDR2 reads FQNEAQ (reference sequence). With 3 bases removed from V and 0 bases from J, the gap between germline ends came to 14 bases. CDR3 length: 17 residues. Here the CDR3 reads CASSFGLDSATNEKLFF. The CDR3 nucleotides are TGTGCCAGCAGCTTCGGTTTGGACAGTGCAACTAATGAAAAACTGTTTTTT.

This clone has a handful of counts. The chain carries TRBV7-3 and TRBJ1-4, with 7 bases fitting TRBD1. The germline V gene has CDR1 SGHTA and CDR2 FQGTGA. The J segment lost 8 bases and the V segment lost 6 bases, leaving 9 bases of the junction unmatched. CDR3 size: 14 residues. This chain's CDR3 is CASRRQGGGEKLFF. The CDR3 bases are TGTGCCAGCAGGAGACAGGGTGGAGGGGAAAAACTGTTTTTT. Drawing the rest from reference TRBV7-3 and TRBJ1-4, the complete variable domain is GAGVSQTPSNKVTEKGKYVELRCDPISGHTALYWYRQSLGQGPEFLIYFQGTGAADDSGLPNDRFFAVRPEGSVSTLKIQRTERGDSAVYLCASRRQGGGEKLFFGSGTQLSVL.

The CDR3 spells CASHILDRSYGYTF. The CDR3 coding sequence is TGTGCCAGTCATATTCTGGACAGGAGCTATGGCTACACCTTC. V gene TRBV19 combines with J gene TRBJ1-2; the match to TRBD1 covers 7 bases. V gave up 8 bases and J gave up 4 bases; unmatched junction bases: 10. CDR1 LNHDA and CDR2 SQIVND come from the germline V gene (reference sequence). The CDR3 length is 14 residues. The full variable domain, its missing parts supplied by reference TRBV19 and TRBJ1-2, is DGGITQSPKYLFRKEGQNVTLSCEQNLNHDAMYWYRQDPGQGLRLIYYSQIVNDFQKGDIAEGYSVSREKKESFPLTVTSAQKNPTAFYLCASHILDRSYGYTFGSGTRLTVV.

The chain joins TRBV5-1 to TRBJ2-7; TRBD2 matches 12 bases. The V segment lost 1 base and the J segment 6 bases; nucleotides outside the gene matches: 5. CDR1 SGHRS and CDR2 YFSETQ come from the germline V gene. The CDR3 is 15 amino acids. CDR3 sequence reads: CASSLKGLAGSEQYF. In DNA, the CDR3 is TGCGCCAGCAGCTTGAAAGGACTAGCGGGATCCGAGCAGTACTTC.

This chain links TRBV11-2 with TRBJ2-5, with 8 bases fitting TRBD2. CDR1 and CDR2 (germline): SGHAT, FQNNGV. The CDR3 spans 17 residues. The V gene end was trimmed by 5 bases and the J gene end by 0 bases; junction bases not matched to a gene: 11. CDR3 sequence: CASSVGLDSLYQETQYF. The CDR3 bases are TGTGCCAGCAGCGTGGGACTAGACTCCTTGTACCAAGAGACCCAGTACTTC.

The genes are TRBV19 and TRBJ2-2, with D possibly being TRBD2 (6 bases). The V gene's germline CDR1 is LNHDA and CDR2 SQIVND (reference sequence). The CDR3 consists of 16 residues. Trimming removed 7 bases from V and 5 bases from J, with 20 bases in between. The CDR3 nucleotides are TGTGCCAGTACCACCCGTACGGGGGAGCGGACCGGGGAGCTGTTTTTT. This sequence encodes CASTTRTGERTGELFF.

V and J are TRBV9 and TRBJ1-3, with 9 positions matching TRBD1. Per germline, CDR1 SGDLS and CDR2 YYNGEE. The CDR3 covers 16 residues. J lost 2 bases, V lost 4 bases, and 7 bases had no gene match. CDR3 DNA sequence: TGTGCCAGCAGCTCCACCCGGGACAGGGCTGGAAACACCATATATTTT. It yields the protein CASSSTRDRAGNTIYF.

The chain is built from TRBV19 and TRBJ1-4; 9 bases align to TRBD1. CDR3 length equals 13 residues. In germline, CDR1 is LNHDA, CDR2 SQIVND (reference sequence). V trimming: 8 bases; J trimming: 8 bases; junction bases outside the gene matches: 6. CDR3 DNA: TGTGCCAGTTCGGACAGGGGAGGGGAAAAACTGTTTTTT. Translated: CASSDRGGEKLFF.

V usage is TRBV27 and J usage is TRBJ2-2; D unclear. Trimming removed 8 bases from V and 0 bases from J, with 16 bases in between. Germline V gene lookup returns CDR1 MNHEY and CDR2 SMNVEV (reference sequence). The CDR3 has 16 amino acids. As DNA, the CDR3 is TGTGCCAGCGCCATGATCGGTTTCGCGAACACCGGGGAGCTGTTTTTT. The encoded protein is CASAMIGFANTGELFF.

The genes are TRBV7-3 and TRBJ2-1; D call uncertain. Between the trimmed V and J ends, which lost 5 bases and 4 bases, there was a span of 9 bases. This CDR3 has 13 residues. Per the germline V gene, CDR1 is SGHTA and CDR2 is FQGTGA. This chain's CDR3 is CASSNPMYNEQFF. The DNA of the CDR3 is TGTGCCAGCAGCAACCCTATGTACAATGAGCAGTTCTTC.

The chain is built from TRBV7-9 and TRBJ2-5; no clear D gene. Trimming cost V 3 bases and J 2 bases, with 13 bases left between them. The CDR3 sequence is 15 residues long. Germline lookup yields CDR1 SEHNR and CDR2 FQNEAQ (reference sequence). The CDR3 DNA follows: TGTGCCAGCAGCTTTTGGAGAGGAGATCAAGAGACCCAGTACTTC. It specifies CASSFWRGDQETQYF.

This rearrangement joins TRBV19 to TRBJ2-2, with unresolved D. Germline V CDR1 and CDR2: LNHDA, SQIVND (reference sequence). CDR3 length: 12 residues. Trimming shortened V by 3 bases and J by 7 bases, and 6 bases separated the two germline ends. The chain's CDR3 is CASSMRYGELFF. The CDR3 region has the DNA TGTGCCAGTAGTATGAGGTACGGGGAGCTGTTTTTT.

The CDR3 is CASSPPSRGSYEQYF. The CDR3 DNA sequence: TGTGCCAGCTCTCCCCCCTCGAGGGGGAGCTACGAGCAGTACTTC. This chain uses TRBV18 with TRBJ2-7; possibly TRBD1 for D (6 bases). The length of the CDR3 is 15 residues. V lost 6 bases, J lost 3 bases, and 18 bases lay in between. Germline CDR1 is KGHSH and CDR2 is LQKENI.

V gene TRBV18 combines with J gene TRBJ2-1; 10 positions agree with TRBD1. There are 16 residues in the CDR3. Germline V gives CDR1 KGHSH, CDR2 LQKENI. J was trimmed by 6 bases and V by 1 base; bases with no gene match: 6. As DNA, the CDR3 is TGTGCCAGCTCACCACAGACAGGGGGCGCAGGCAATGAGCAGTTCTTC. This codes for CASSPQTGGAGNEQFF.

The chain links TRBV6-2 or TRBV6-3 to TRBJ1-4; D is unclear. Germline V CDR1 and CDR2: MNHEY, SVGEGT. Between the trimmed V and J ends, which lost 2 bases and 6 bases, there was a span of 10 bases. The CDR3 covers 14 residues. The CDR3 loop reads CASSYSNRDEKLFF. Written as DNA, the CDR3 is TGTGCCAGCAGTTACAGCAATCGAGATGAAAAACTGTTTTTT.

A note on this clone: Other DNA sequences from this sample encode an identical CDR3 as well. CDR3 bases: TGCAGCGTTGGTACAGGGGGCAATGAGCAGTTCTTC. Protein product: CSVGTGGNEQFF. The J gene is TRBJ2-1, the V gene TRBV29-1; 8 nucleotides match TRBD1. The germline gives CDR1 SQVTM, CDR2 ANQGSEA. The J segment lost 6 bases and the V segment lost 4 bases, leaving 2 bases of the junction unmatched. This CDR3 has 12 amino acids.

In nucleotides, the CDR3 is TGTGCCAGCCGCCCACAGGGGCAGAACACTGAAGCTTTCTTT. Protein: CASRPQGQNTEAFF. This chain joins TRBV6-2 or TRBV6-3 and TRBJ1-1; TRBD1 aligns across 7 bases. This CDR3 has 14 residues. The junction had 7 bases not matched to a gene; V was cut back by 8 bases and J by 1 base. Per the germline V gene, CDR1 is MNHEY and CDR2 is SVGEGT.

The V and J genes are TRBV28 and TRBJ1-2, with D perhaps matching TRBD1 (6 bases). Trimming removed 5 bases from V and 5 bases from J, with 9 bases in between. The CDR3 spans 12 residues. CDR1 MDHEN and CDR2 SYDVKM come from the germline V gene. CDR3 nucleotide sequence: TGTGCCAGCAGTCCACAGGGATATGGCTACACCTTC. This gives the protein CASSPQGYGYTF.